The text below deals with one T cell receptor beta chain. Per the study methods: Nucleated cell counts were estimated from reference gene primer amplification. Profiled with immunoSEQ multiplex PCR; TCRdb holds only in-frame clones, not every one. From that table come the V and J calls and clone size; the DNA was used to work out D and trimming. In the table there are about 69,000 clones, around 79% of which are singletons. The data originate from a study of blood T cell repertoires in COVID-19. The wider study: From the United States, Italy and Spain came samples of acute and convalescent COVID-19. The cDNA or gDNA used as material had been derived from T cells, B-cell-depleted T cells, or PBMCs.

Sequences were obtained from peripheral blood. This receptor was obtained from a man aged 55 to 69 with acute or convalescent COVID-19.

The CDR3 sequence: CSATGHQNTEAFF. The CDR3 bases are TGCAGCGCTACGGGACACCAGAACACTGAAGCTTTCTTT. The chain has TRBV29-1 and TRBJ1-1; tentative D call: TRBD1 (6 bases). Between the trimmed V and J ends, which lost 7 bases and 1 base, there was a span of 13 bases. This CDR3 is 13 amino acids long. In germline, CDR1 is SQVTM, CDR2 ANQGSEA.